The 22 T cell receptor beta chains given below trace back to one sample, sequenced in a study of T-cell memory formation after mild COVID-19. TCRdb ran MiXCR on the 5' RACE reads and lists one entry per CDR3 protein. The profile shows around 450,000 distinct CDR3 sequences, roughly a quarter of them singletons. The specimen was PBMCs or a T cell subset sorted from them (not recorded which). The receptors here all came from an adult woman who had mild COVID-19 (a few samples of this study predate the infection). Cell type and time point are not known.

The V gene is TRBV12-3 or TRBV12-4, the J gene TRBJ2-7, with D perhaps assigned TRBD1 or TRBD2 (5 bases each). CDR3 size: 14 residues. Trimming left V 6 bases short and J 0 bases short, with 12 bases between. The CDR3 spells CASSPGPRSYEQYF. DNA of the CDR3: TGTGCCAGCAGCCCGGGGCCCCGCTCCTACGAGCAGTACTTC.

This clonotype was picked up many times. The chain uses TRBV24-1 and TRBJ2-3; the D gene is possibly TRBD1 (6 bases). The ends were cut back, 4 bases at V and 5 bases at J, with 15 bases in the middle. Per the germline V gene, CDR1 is KGHDR and CDR2 is SFDVKD. This CDR3 is 15 amino acids long. Here the CDR3 DNA reads TGTGCCACCAGTGACCAGGGGTCTGCTGGAGATACGCAGTATTTT. Its translation: CATSDQGSAGDTQYF.

The V and J genes are TRBV7-2 and TRBJ2-7; 9 bases map to TRBD2. The CDR3 extends over 17 amino acids. Losses at the gene ends were 0 bases for V and 6 bases for J; bases not matched to a gene: 12. The germline V gene encodes CDR1 SGHTA and CDR2 FQGNSA. In DNA, the CDR3 is TGTGCCAGCAGCTTAGCGAGAGCGGGAGGACCCCTAGCCGAGCAGTACTTC. As protein: CASSLARAGGPLAEQYF. The full variable domain, its missing parts supplied by reference TRBV7-2 and TRBJ2-7, is GAGVSQSPSNKVTEKGKDVELRCDPISGHTALYWYRQSLGQGLEFLIYFQGNSAPDKSGLPSDRFSAERTGGSVSTLTIQRTQQEDSAVYLCASSLARAGGPLAEQYFGPGTRLTVT.

The chain has TRBV5-6 and TRBJ2-7; 7 bases match TRBD1. The J segment lost 3 bases and the V segment lost 2 bases, leaving 5 bases of the junction unmatched. Germline loops: CDR1 SGHDT, CDR2 YYEEEE. CDR3 length: 14 amino acids. CDR3 amino acids: CASSFWAGGYEQYF. The CDR3 DNA is TGTGCCAGCAGCTTCTGGGCAGGGGGCTACGAGCAGTACTTC.

This clonotype was seen more than once but under ten times. The J gene is TRBJ1-1, the V gene TRBV20-1, with D hard to call. V lost 3 bases and J 0 bases, leaving 14 bases between the germline ends. Germline-derived CDR1 and CDR2 are DFQATT and SNEGSKA (reference sequence). The CDR3 is 15 amino acids. CDR3 in amino acids: CSASPQTVMNTEAFF. DNA of the CDR3: TGCAGTGCTAGCCCCCAGACCGTGATGAACACTGAAGCTTTCTTT.

CDR3 residues: CASSPGHKETQYF. CDR3 nucleotides: TGTGCCAGCAGCCCGGGCCATAAAGAGACCCAGTACTTC. The chain carries TRBV7-2 and TRBJ2-5; D uncertain. This CDR3 has 13 amino acids. Trimming pared 5 bases from V and 3 bases from J, leaving 10 bases between. The germline V gene has CDR1 SGHTA and CDR2 FQGNSA.

J is TRBJ2-3 and V is TRBV5-1, with 11 bases matching TRBD1. Germline V gene lookup returns CDR1 SGHRS and CDR2 YFSETQ. J was trimmed by 5 bases and V by 5 bases; bases with no gene match: 4. CDR3 size: 14 residues. CDR3 protein: CASRSDRGRDTQYF. The DNA for the CDR3 is TGCGCCAGCAGGTCGGACAGGGGGCGAGATACGCAGTATTTT.

The V and J genes are TRBV12-3 or TRBV12-4 and TRBJ2-7, with TRBD1 matching 11 bases. Unmatched junction bases numbered 9, after V lost 6 bases and J lost 5 bases. This CDR3 spans 15 amino acids. Written as DNA, the CDR3 is TGTGCCAGCAGCACCGGGACAGGGGGACTGGACGAGCAGTACTTC. It codes for CASSTGTGGLDEQYF.

The rearrangement joins TRBV6-2 or TRBV6-3 to TRBJ2-5; 12 bases are shared with TRBD2. Per the germline V gene, CDR1 is MNHEY and CDR2 is SVGEGT. The V gene end was trimmed by 2 bases and the J gene end by 4 bases; junction bases not matched to a gene: 2. CDR3 length: 15 amino acids. CDR3: CASSYALAGGETQYF. DNA for the CDR3: TGTGCCAGCAGTTACGCACTAGCGGGAGGAGAGACCCAGTACTTC.

The V call is TRBV7-9, the J call TRBJ2-3; 12 bases are shared with TRBD1. The CDR3 has 16 amino acids. Losses at the gene ends were 5 bases for V and 4 bases for J; bases not matched to a gene: 7. CDR1 SEHNR and CDR2 FQNEAQ come from the germline V gene (reference sequence). CDR3: CASSPGGTGGADTQYF. The CDR3 DNA reads TGTGCCAGCAGCCCCGGCGGGACAGGGGGCGCAGATACGCAGTATTTT.

This clonotype was seen repeatedly, ten times or more. The chain uses TRBV7-9 and TRBJ2-3, with 10 bases that match TRBD2. Per germline, CDR1 SEHNR and CDR2 FQNEAQ (reference sequence). The CDR3 runs to 16 residues. V gave up 2 bases and J gave up 2 bases; unmatched junction bases: 4. In nucleotides, the CDR3 is TGTGCCAGCAGCTTACTGGGGACTAGCGACACAGATACGCAGTATTTT. Translation gives CASSLLGTSDTDTQYF.

The chain couples TRBV7-8 to TRBJ1-1; the D is unclear. Germline CDR1 and CDR2: SGHVS and FQNEAQ. V was cut by 1 base and J by 12 bases, with 12 bases left in between. This CDR3 is 12 amino acids long. The CDR3 DNA is TGTGCCAGCAGCTTAGAGGTAGGGAGCACTTTCTTT. Amino acid sequence: CASSLEVGSTFF.

The gene calls are TRBV20-1 and TRBJ1-1; 11 bases are a match to TRBD1. The CDR3 sequence is 14 residues long. Germline V lookup: CDR1 DFQATT, CDR2 SNEGSKA (reference sequence). V lost 6 bases to trimming and J lost 4 bases; unmatched junction nucleotides: 7. CDR3 in amino acids: CSARTGGGGTEAFF. DNA for the CDR3: TGCAGTGCACGGACAGGGGGCGGTGGCACTGAAGCTTTCTTT.

The CDR3 sequence is CSAGGRLAGGLETQYF. The CDR3 DNA reads TGCAGCGCCGGAGGGAGACTAGCGGGGGGGCTTGAGACCCAGTACTTC. The chain uses TRBV29-1 and TRBJ2-5, with 14 positions matching TRBD2. The V gene's germline CDR1 is SQVTM and CDR2 ANQGSEA. CDR3 length: 16 amino acids. V was clipped by 7 bases and J by 5 bases; unmatched bases: 12.

A few counts support this clonotype. V usage is TRBV29-1 and J usage is TRBJ2-1; D is possibly TRBD2 (5 bases). V was cut by 4 bases and J by 5 bases, with 12 bases left in between. Germline loops: CDR1 SQVTM, CDR2 ANQGSEA. This CDR3 comprises 13 residues. CDR3 in amino acids: CSVVGLPNNEQFF. The CDR3 DNA reads as TGCAGCGTTGTCGGACTTCCTAACAATGAGCAGTTCTTC.

The chain recombines TRBV10-3 with TRBJ1-1; TRBD1 is a possible D gene (6 bases). This CDR3 comprises 15 residues. V was shortened by 3 bases and J by 0 bases, with 11 bases between the two germline ends. Germline lookup yields CDR1 ENHRY and CDR2 SYGVKD. This chain's CDR3 is CAISDLRGLNTEAFF. The CDR3 DNA is TGTGCCATCAGTGATCTGAGGGGGTTGAACACTGAAGCTTTCTTT.

This clonotype was observed once. The chain links TRBV7-2 to TRBJ2-5; D uncertain. Germline lookup yields CDR1 SGHTA and CDR2 FQGNSA. Trimming left V 1 base short and J 2 bases short, with 8 bases between. The CDR3 totals 14 residues. The CDR3 is CASSLEPVQETQYF. DNA of the CDR3: TGTGCCAGCAGCTTAGAGCCAGTTCAAGAGACCCAGTACTTC. The complete variable domain, with remaining parts taken from reference TRBV7-2 and TRBJ2-5, reads GAGVSQSPSNKVTEKGKDVELRCDPISGHTALYWYRQSLGQGLEFLIYFQGNSAPDKSGLPSDRFSAERTGGSVSTLTIQRTQQEDSAVYLCASSLEPVQETQYFGPGTRLLVL.

J is TRBJ2-3 and V is TRBV7-9; D unclear. Looked up from germline, CDR1 is SEHNR and CDR2 is FQNEAQ (reference sequence). There are 16 residues in the CDR3. V was trimmed by 5 bases and J by 2 bases, leaving 17 bases between them. In DNA, the CDR3 is TGTGCCAGCAGCCCCGGCGATTTCCTTCACACAGATACGCAGTATTTT. Protein: CASSPGDFLHTDTQYF.

This clonotype was detected only a few times. The genes are TRBV7-9 and TRBJ2-1; D tentatively reads TRBD1 or TRBD2 (5 bases each). V dropped 5 bases and J dropped 9 bases, with 11 bases sitting between them. From germline, CDR1 is SEHNR and CDR2 FQNEAQ (reference sequence). CDR3 length: 12 residues. CDR3 DNA: TGTGCCAGCAGCCCCTTCGGGACTGAGCAGTTCTTC. Translating gives CASSPFGTEQFF.

This clonotype was picked up a small number of times. V gene TRBV6-2 or TRBV6-3 combines with J gene TRBJ2-2, with D uncertain. The V end was cut by 2 bases, the J end by 3 bases, with 1 base between. Germline assignment: CDR1 MNHEY and CDR2 SVGEGT. There are 12 residues in the CDR3. The CDR3 loop reads CASSYHTGELFF. CDR3 sequence (DNA): TGTGCCAGCAGTTACCACACCGGGGAGCTGTTTTTT.

This clonotype came up a few times. The chain recombines TRBV7-2 with TRBJ1-2; TRBD1 might be the D (5 bases). The germline CDR1 and CDR2 sequences are SGHTA and FQGNSA. V was cut by 3 bases and J by 0 bases, with 11 bases left in between. There are 15 residues in the CDR3. The CDR3: CASSFGRDANYGYTF. The CDR3 region has the DNA TGTGCCAGCAGCTTCGGCAGGGACGCTAACTATGGCTACACCTTC.

The chain is built from TRBV20-1 and TRBJ1-1; D remains unclear. Trimming pared 6 bases from V and 0 bases from J, leaving 11 bases between. Germline V gene lookup returns CDR1 DFQATT and CDR2 SNEGSKA (reference sequence). This CDR3 spans 13 amino acids. Written as DNA, the CDR3 is TGCAGTGCCCCAAGGACGGTGAACACTGAAGCTTTCTTT. This codes for CSAPRTVNTEAFF.